This T cell receptor (beta chain) was retrieved from a study of post-analysis software for immune sequencing data. Regarding the study as a whole: Patients had higher frequencies than controls of about five TRBV segments, including TRBV5-6, TRBV5-1 and TRBV20-1.

Germline CDR1 MGHDK, CDR2 SYGVNS. This CDR3 is built from 14 residues. Trimming removed 4 bases at V and 4 bases at J, with 13 bases between. A remark on this clonotype: The antigen is not known.

TCR beta libraries were prepared from cDNA with unique molecular identifiers. Yield was approximately 500,000 cDNA molecules from about 0.94 to 9.7 million T cells. One entry per CDR3 protein results from TCRdb running MiXCR on the PCR reads. The table lists about 540,000 distinct CDR3 sequences, around a third of them singletons. The rearrangement joins TRBV25-1 to TRBJ1-2; D is uncertain. Sequencing was carried out using blood. The receptor's source is a girl between 2 and 17 years old with multiple sclerosis. The chain's CDR3 is CASSAVTELYGYTF. The DNA of the CDR3 is TGTGCCAGCAGTGCTGTAACAGAGCTCTATGGCTACACCTTC.